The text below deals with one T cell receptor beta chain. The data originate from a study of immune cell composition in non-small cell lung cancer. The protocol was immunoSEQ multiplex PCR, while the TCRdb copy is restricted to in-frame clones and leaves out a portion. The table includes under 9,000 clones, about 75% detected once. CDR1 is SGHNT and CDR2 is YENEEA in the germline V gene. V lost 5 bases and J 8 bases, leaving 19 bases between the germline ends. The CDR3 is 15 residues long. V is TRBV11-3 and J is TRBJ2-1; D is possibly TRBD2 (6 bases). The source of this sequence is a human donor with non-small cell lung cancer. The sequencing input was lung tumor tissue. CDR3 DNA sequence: TGTGCCAGCAGCGAACGGGGGACCCAGCCCCATGAGCAGTTCTTC. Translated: CASSERGTQPHEQFF.